This T cell receptor (beta chain) was retrieved from a study of blood T cell repertoires in COVID-19. Study context: The United States, Italy and Spain supplied acute and convalescent COVID-19 samples.

Original processing notes: Amplification of reference gene primers provided the estimated nucleated cell counts. Using immunoSEQ multiplex PCR, the repertoire was profiled, and TCRdb retains in-frame clones only, with some absent. The V and J calls and clone size are taken from that table; D and trimming were inferred from the DNA. The sample comprises about 140,000 clones, approximately 82% of which are singletons, and roughly 1.5% rests with the top ten. The germline V gene has CDR1 LGHDT and CDR2 YNNKEL (reference sequence). Trimming at V came to 4 bases and at J to 1 base, leaving 8 bases not matched to a gene. The CDR3 loop spans 16 amino acids.

The receptor was isolated from a human donor in a cohort sampled during active COVID-19. What was sequenced was peripheral blood. This chain links TRBV3-1 (or the pseudogene TRBV3-2) with TRBJ2-5, with 8 bases fitting TRBD2. CDR3 sequence: CASSPRAGEAQETQYF. CDR3 in DNA: TGTGCCAGCAGCCCCCGAGCGGGAGAGGCCCAAGAGACCCAGTACTTC.